A selection of T cell receptor beta chains follows, all from one sample in a study of shared clonotypes between healthy human individuals. Repertoires were generated with immunoSEQ multiplex PCR, while TCRdb's copy carries only in-frame clones and drops some. Of 2 million or so clones in the sample, approximately 94% are singletons; the top ten hold around 1.1%. Sequencing was done on a sample of naive CD8+ T cells sorted from blood. These receptors all stem from a man between 18 and 29 years old in good health. The conserved cysteine and the conserved F or W are not part of the CDR3 here. The D gene is left open where the match is weak. The size entry is marked missing in some rows and otherwise reads once, few, many or a size class.

V	D	size	J	CDR3
TRBV27	.	.	TRBJ1-4	ASSFQGTTNEKLF
TRBV29-1	TRBD2	once	TRBJ2-3	SVAERGSTDTQY
TRBV19	TRBD1	.	TRBJ1-5	ASRDRGSNQPQH
TRBV20-1	.	.	TRBJ2-7	SARDRDEQY
TRBV13	.	.	TRBJ1-1	ASIARGGTEAF
TRBV10-2	.	.	TRBJ2-7	ASSESAGYWGQY
TRBV27	.	.	TRBJ2-3	ASSTGISTDTQY
TRBV4-3	.	.	TRBJ2-7	ASSQGPAGQYEQY
TRBV27	.	.	TRBJ2-1	ASSLSGAPYNEQF
TRBV5-1	TRBD1	.	TRBJ2-5	ASSLAQGREETQY
TRBV21-1	.	.	TRBJ2-2	ASSKGPRMANTGELF
TRBV5-6	.	.	TRBJ1-6	ASSGVGSSYNSPLH
TRBV13	.	.	TRBJ2-4	ASSSQGTLKNIQY
TRBV6-5	.	.	TRBJ1-5	ASSLQGFSNQPQH
TRBV9	TRBD2	few	TRBJ2-1	ASSGSGIYNEQF
TRBV7-9	.	.	TRBJ2-7	ASSLEGGYEQY
TRBV6-1	.	once	TRBJ1-5	ASSEDGGQPQH
TRBV9	TRBD1	.	TRBJ2-7	ASSVQGAPYEQY
TRBV27	.	few	TRBJ2-6	ASSLSGGAGANVLT
TRBV27	.	.	TRBJ2-1	ASSLSGSSYNEQF
TRBV2	TRBD1	.	TRBJ2-4	ASPRDSYKLIAKNIQY
TRBV7-9	.	.	TRBJ1-6	ASSFPQLTDRSYNSPLH
TRBV9	.	.	TRBJ2-3	ASSPSADTQY
TRBV27	.	.	TRBJ2-7	ASTLGNEQY
TRBV29-1	TRBD2	.	TRBJ2-1	SVGASGIGEQF
TRBV4-3	TRBD1	.	TRBJ2-7	ASSQFTDRGLERYEQY
TRBV7-9	.	.	TRBJ1-3	ASGGEGTGNTIY
TRBV4-1	.	.	TRBJ2-7	ASSQESRTVYEQY
TRBV13	.	.	TRBJ1-3	ASSPGGAPSGNTIY
TRBV27	.	many	TRBJ2-7	ASSPTGTTYEQY
TRBV6-5	.	.	TRBJ1-2	ASSYSTGEGYT
TRBV7-9	TRBD1	.	TRBJ2-2	ASSITGGPNTGELF
TRBV11-2	TRBD2	.	TRBJ2-3	ASSLESGNSGSDTQY
TRBV11-2	.	.	TRBJ1-5	ASSLEFGQPQH
TRBV6-6	.	.	TRBJ1-1	ASILSNTEAF
TRBV4-1	.	.	TRBJ1-2	ASSQDEGEEYYYGYT
TRBV9	TRBD2	.	TRBJ2-3	ASSRIAGGSDTQY
TRBV9	TRBD2	once	TRBJ2-2	ASSPLAGGPNTGELF
TRBV7-9	.	.	TRBJ2-2	ASSFQRELF
TRBV27	TRBD1	.	TRBJ1-1	ASSLQGAQGAF